This entry describes one T cell receptor beta chain. Its binding antigen is unknown. Nothing much larger sits one base from this clone, and base qualities are not available. These data come from a study of T cell changes during pregnancy in multiple sclerosis (dated by TCRdb to about 2019). For the wider study: In women with multiple sclerosis, the researchers looked at how the T cell repertoire shifted as pregnancy progressed.

Libraries were made using the immunoSEQ multiplex PCR assay. What TCRdb holds here is the immuneACCESS table cut down to in-frame rearrangements. Part of the clones is not present; checked against another copy, under half of the missing clones reflect an unresolved V gene, and the others are unexplained. The sample includes 35,000 to 55,000 clones, with roughly 93% observed a single time. Of the sample, 3% to 4.5% falls within the top ten clones. There are 16 amino acids in the CDR3, from cysteine to phenylalanine inclusive. Only the CDR3 portion is preserved as DNA: 48 bases, with reading frame beginning at the first base. V is cut back by 0 bases and J by 2 bases, with 6 bases in the junction unmatched. CDR1 and CDR2, looked up from the germline V gene, are SGDLS and YYNGEE.

The chain is made from TRBV9 and TRBJ2-3, with 7 bases matching TRBD1. This sequence was found in a female donor with multiple sclerosis, enrolled in a pregnancy study. The input for sequencing was CD8+ T cells from peripheral blood mononuclear cells, taken after pregnancy. The nucleotides are TGTGCCAGCAGCGTAGAAGGGACAGCGAACACAGATACGCAGTATTTT. Translated, this is CASSVEGTANTDTQYF.